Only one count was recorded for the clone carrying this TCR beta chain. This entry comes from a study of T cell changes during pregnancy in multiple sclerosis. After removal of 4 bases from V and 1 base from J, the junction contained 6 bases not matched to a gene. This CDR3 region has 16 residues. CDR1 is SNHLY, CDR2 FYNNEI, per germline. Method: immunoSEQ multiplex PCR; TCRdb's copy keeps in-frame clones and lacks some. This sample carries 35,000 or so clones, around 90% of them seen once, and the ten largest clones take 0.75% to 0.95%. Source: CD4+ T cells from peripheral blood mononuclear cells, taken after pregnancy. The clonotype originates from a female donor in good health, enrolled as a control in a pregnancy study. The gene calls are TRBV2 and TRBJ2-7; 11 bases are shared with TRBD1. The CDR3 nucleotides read TGTGCCAGCAGTGCCGCGGGACAGGGGGATTCCTACGAGCAGTACTTC. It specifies CASSAAGQGDSYEQYF.